The clone carrying this T cell receptor (beta chain) was seen repeatedly, ten times or more. Its antigen is not identified. Newly diagnosed hyperthyroidism, duration under 2 months, in patients aged 18 to 65. The authors obtained PBMCs from over 8.5 ml of fresh peripheral blood. RNA transcripts gave rise to amplified TCR beta CDR3 regions. Carried out on the TCR CDR3, a first-round RT-PCR used the HTBI primer set. TCRdb itself ran the multiplex PCR reads through MiXCR, one entry per CDR3 protein. The repertoire has over 300,000 distinct CDR3 sequences, approximately 13% of them found once; the top ten carry approximately 11%. These data belong to a study of T cells in Graves' hyperthyroidism and ophthalmopathy. Study in general: Peripheral blood was drawn at first diagnosis, prior to all treatment.

Broader study findings: A model built on 13 V-J features separated ophthalmopathy from stable hyperthyroidism.

V lost 4 bases, J lost 5 bases, and 12 bases lay in between. Germline loops: CDR1 SNHLY, CDR2 FYNNEI. The CDR3 extends over 14 amino acids. The material sequenced was blood. The sequence derives from an older woman with Graves' hyperthyroidism. The rearrangement uses TRBV2 and TRBJ1-5; a possible D gene is TRBD1 (5 bases). The CDR3 DNA reads as TGTGCCAGCAGTGGTGGAGGGGCCTATCAGCCCCAGCATTTT. Translation: CASSGGGAYQPQHF.